This T cell receptor beta chain was profiled in a study of blood T cells in healthy people across ages. From germline, CDR1 is SNHLY and CDR2 FYNNEI. CDR3 size: 14 residues. J was trimmed by 6 bases and V by 0 bases; bases with no gene match: 5. Sample-barcoded 5' priming and a J-beta primer mix drove a second PCR of 7 to 11 cycles. MiXCR, run by TCRdb on the 5' RACE reads, gives a single entry per CDR3 protein. The sample lists more than 1,400,000 distinct CDR3 sequences, around two fifths seen once, with 7.9% in the top ten. The V gene is TRBV2, the J gene TRBJ2-7; 7 nucleotides agree with TRBD1. This clonotype was obtained from a woman younger than 30 in good health. Source material: blood. Here the CDR3 reads CASSEATGRSEQYF. The CDR3 coding sequence is TGTGCCAGCAGTGAAGCGACAGGGCGCAGCGAGCAGTACTTC.